Below, 20 T cell receptor beta chains from the same sample are listed, as sequenced in a study of T-cell memory formation after mild COVID-19. Each CDR3 protein gets one entry after TCRdb re-called the 5' RACE reads with MiXCR. The sample includes approximately 350,000 distinct CDR3 sequences, over 10% of them seen just once. The sequencing input was PBMCs or a T cell subset sorted from them (not recorded which). These receptor sequences come from a man between 18 and 29 years old who had mild COVID-19 (a few samples of this study predate the infection). Cell type and time point are not known.

The table lists this clonotype with a few counts. The chain uses TRBV27 and TRBJ1-1; perhaps TRBD1 as D (5 bases). Per the germline V gene, CDR1 is MNHEY and CDR2 is SMNVEV (reference sequence). There are 13 residues in the CDR3. V was cut by 0 bases and J by 8 bases, with 10 bases left in between. The chain's CDR3 is CASSLSAGSEAFF. The CDR3 coding sequence is TGTGCCAGCAGTTTATCGGCAGGGTCCGAAGCTTTCTTT.

This clonotype has more than one count but fewer than ten. V gene TRBV7-2 combines with J gene TRBJ1-1; D remains unclear. V lost 5 bases and J 12 bases, leaving 16 bases between the germline ends. The CDR3 is 12 amino acids. Germline CDR1 reads SGHTA; CDR2 reads FQGNSA. CDR3 DNA: TGTGCCAGCAGCCCGCCCGGACTCGACACTTTCTTT. Translating it yields CASSPPGLDTFF.

This clonotype was detected a few times. This chain uses TRBV4-3 with TRBJ1-3, with 8 bases that match TRBD1. The germline CDR1 and CDR2 sequences are LGHNA and YSLEER. The CDR3 sequence is 16 residues long. V was pared by 4 bases and J by 0 bases, with 5 bases of the junction left unmatched. CDR3 coding DNA: TGCGCCAGCAGCCCGCGGGACAGGCCCTCTGGAAACACCATATATTTT. Protein sequence: CASSPRDRPSGNTIYF.

This clonotype was found many times. This chain connects TRBV19 to TRBJ2-5; D remains ambiguous. Looked up from germline, CDR1 is LNHDA and CDR2 is SQIVND (reference sequence). The V end lost 5 bases, the J end lost 2 bases, and 9 bases lay between the germline ends. The CDR3 covers 13 residues. CDR3 nucleotide sequence: TGTGCCAGTAGTTTCGGCACACAAGAGACCCAGTACTTC. Encoded protein: CASSFGTQETQYF.

This clonotype occurred a few times. This chain connects TRBV12-3 or TRBV12-4 to TRBJ2-7; TRBD2 might be the D (5 bases). V lost 6 bases and J lost 3, with 9 bases in between. The CDR3 length is 12 residues. The CDR3 nucleotides are TGTGCCAGCAGCCCCGACTACTACGAGCAGTACTTC. As protein: CASSPDYYEQYF.

This chain connects TRBV6-2 or TRBV6-3 to TRBJ1-6; D gene ambiguous. The CDR3 is made up of 10 amino acids. Trimming pared 8 bases from V and 9 bases from J, leaving 5 bases between. From germline, CDR1 is MNHEY and CDR2 SVGEGT. CDR3 sequence reads: CASGFSPLHF. CDR3 nucleotide sequence: TGTGCCAGCGGTTTTTCACCCCTCCACTTT.

This clonotype was picked up a small number of times. This chain uses TRBV6-5 with TRBJ1-1; possible D gene TRBD1, 5 bases. Germline V CDR1 and CDR2: MNHEY, SVGAGI. The CDR3 runs 14 residues. The ends were cut back, 8 bases at V and 0 bases at J, with 13 bases in the middle. CDR3 amino acids: CASSWGAVNTEAFF. The CDR3 region has the DNA TGTGCCAGCTCTTGGGGCGCGGTGAACACTGAAGCTTTCTTT.

The CDR3 region has the DNA TGTGCCACCAGTTTCGTGACAGGGAACACCGGGGAGCTGTTTTTT. Protein product: CATSFVTGNTGELFF. The chain carries TRBV15 and TRBJ2-2, with D possibly matching TRBD1 (6 bases). The CDR3 covers 15 residues. V lost 6 bases and J 1 base, leaving 12 bases between the germline ends. The V gene's germline CDR1 is LNHNV and CDR2 YYDKDF (reference sequence).

This clonotype has a count of ten or more. The J gene is TRBJ2-3, the V gene TRBV7-9; TRBD2 aligns across 10 bases. The J segment lost 1 base and the V segment lost 1 base, leaving 5 bases of the junction unmatched. The CDR3 consists of 17 residues. Germline CDR1 is SEHNR and CDR2 is FQNEAQ (reference sequence). For the CDR3, the DNA is TGTGCCAGCAGCTTAGTCGGAACTAGCGGGGGCACAGATACGCAGTATTTT. As protein: CASSLVGTSGGTDTQYF.

This clonotype was recorded many times. The chain couples TRBV6-2 or TRBV6-3 to TRBJ2-7; 7 nucleotides agree with TRBD1. This CDR3 spans 16 amino acids. The V segment lost 2 bases and the J segment 6 bases; nucleotides outside the gene matches: 13. Germline V gives CDR1 MNHEY, CDR2 SVGEGT. The CDR3 here is CASSYARDSHRVEQYV. The CDR3 region has the DNA TGTGCCAGCAGTTACGCTCGGGACAGTCACCGGGTCGAGCAGTACGTC.

This chain uses TRBV15 with TRBJ1-1; 7 nucleotides match TRBD1. V lost 1 base and J lost 4; bases outside the gene matches: 15. Per germline, CDR1 LNHNV and CDR2 YYDKDF (reference sequence). The CDR3 is 18 amino acids. The CDR3 reads CATSRGPLTGIWPTEAFF. The CDR3 nucleotides are TGTGCCACCAGCAGAGGCCCCTTGACAGGGATATGGCCCACTGAAGCTTTCTTT.

This clonotype came up once. The CDR3 DNA follows: TGTGCCCCCATGGGGGTTAAGGGAGAGACCCAGTACTTC. Its translation is CAPMGVKGETQYF. The V and J genes are TRBV12-3 or TRBV12-4 and TRBJ2-5; D is perhaps TRBD1 or TRBD2 (5 bases each). V was trimmed by 11 bases and J by 4 bases, leaving 17 bases between them. The CDR3 totals 13 residues.

V usage is TRBV27 and J usage is TRBJ1-5; TRBD1 matches at 8 bases. Trimming took 1 base from V and 7 from J; bases not matched to a gene: 15. The CDR3 is 18 residues long. Germline V gene lookup returns CDR1 MNHEY and CDR2 SMNVEV (reference sequence). Here the CDR3 DNA reads TGTGCCAGCAGTTTATGGGGGACAGGATCGTCGGGGAACCAGCCCCAGCATTTT. Translation: CASSLWGTGSSGNQPQHF.

The genes are TRBV7-9 and TRBJ1-5; 7 nucleotides align to TRBD1. Germline V gives CDR1 SEHNR, CDR2 FQNEAQ (reference sequence). V lost 5 bases to trimming and J lost 5 bases; unmatched junction nucleotides: 6. The CDR3 has 14 amino acids. The CDR3 nucleotides read TGTGCCAGCAGCAGGACAGGAGAGCATCAGCCCCAGCATTTT. Amino acids: CASSRTGEHQPQHF.

This clonotype came up many times. This chain links TRBV6-6 with TRBJ1-4, with D unresolved. CDR3 length: 15 residues. Germline V CDR1 and CDR2: MNHNY, SVGAGI (reference sequence). V was pared by 8 bases and J by 0 bases, with 13 bases between. This CDR3 is CASPPAEATNEKLFF. The CDR3, as DNA: TGTGCCAGCCCACCGGCGGAAGCAACTAATGAAAAACTGTTTTTT.

This clonotype was observed a few times. V is TRBV20-1 and J is TRBJ1-2, with D unresolved. CDR1 and CDR2 from the germline V gene are DFQATT and SNEGSKA (reference sequence). V was trimmed by 7 bases and J by 5 bases, leaving 17 bases between them. The CDR3 is 13 residues long. The CDR3 protein is CSVRTGGRYGYTF. CDR3 DNA: TGCAGTGTCAGAACGGGAGGTCGATATGGCTACACCTTC.

V usage is TRBV5-1 and J usage is TRBJ1-1; D is unclear. V lost 7 bases to trimming and J lost 1 base, with 11 bases between them. Germline CDR1 and CDR2: SGHRS and YFSETQ. CDR3 length equals 13 residues. CDR3 residues: CASRSGPNTEAFF. The DNA for the CDR3 is TGCGCCAGCCGTAGCGGTCCGAACACTGAAGCTTTCTTT.

A few counts support this clonotype. The CDR3 nucleotides are TGTGCCAAGAGGACAGGGTATTGGAGTACGCAGTATTTT. It yields the protein CAKRTGYWSTQYF. The chain employs TRBV2 and TRBJ2-3, with 8 bases matching TRBD1. V shed 10 bases, J shed 8 bases, and the junction held 11 bases outside the gene matches. CDR3 length: 13 amino acids. Looked up from germline, CDR1 is SNHLY and CDR2 is FYNNEI.

This clonotype was seen a few times. V is TRBV7-9 and J is TRBJ2-3; 10 nucleotides align to TRBD2. The CDR3 is 14 amino acids. In germline, CDR1 is SEHNR, CDR2 FQNEAQ (reference sequence). The junction had 4 bases not matched to a gene; V was cut back by 7 bases and J by 3 bases. The CDR3 coding sequence is TGTGCCAGCATCATACTAGCGGGGACAGATACGCAGTATTTT. As protein: CASIILAGTDTQYF.

The gene calls are TRBV29-1 and TRBJ1-5, with unresolved D. Germline V gene lookup returns CDR1 SQVTM and CDR2 ANQGSEA. The CDR3 runs to 11 residues. The germline V and J ends were trimmed by 2 bases and 11 bases, with 10 bases remaining between them. The CDR3: CSVEWDRAQHF. CDR3 in DNA: TGCAGCGTTGAATGGGATCGGGCCCAGCATTTT.